A single T cell receptor beta chain is shown here with its context. Unmatched junction bases numbered 14, after V lost 1 base and J lost 2 bases. The germline CDR1 and CDR2 sequences are SGHTA and FQGNSA. This CDR3 comprises 19 residues. These data originate in a study of blood T cell repertoires in COVID-19. Study details: Samples taken during acute and convalescent COVID-19 were collected in the United States, Italy and Spain. PBMCs, B-cell-depleted T cells, or T cells provided the cDNA or gDNA that made up the material.

In the source study's methods: Reference gene primers were amplified, and this amplification served to estimate nucleated cell counts. Libraries were prepared by immunoSEQ multiplex PCR; TCRdb keeps only in-frame clonotypes and omits some of them. V and J calls plus clone size are reproduced from that table; the DNA served to infer D and trimming. The table records some 300,000 clones, about 87% of them present only once. Input material: peripheral blood. The TCR originated in a man aged 65 to 79 with acute or convalescent COVID-19. The chain couples TRBV7-2 to TRBJ1-2; the match to TRBD1 covers 9 bases. The CDR3: CASSLGGAFTGGKNYGYTF. CDR3 in DNA: TGTGCCAGCAGCTTAGGAGGGGCTTTCACAGGGGGCAAGAACTATGGCTACACCTTC.